Sequencing of this T cell receptor beta chain was carried out in a study of T-cell memory formation after mild COVID-19 (dated by TCRdb to about 2021). A note on the overall study: TCR sequence clusters from the two donors were largely donor specific. In a couple of donors, T-cell clones that expanded and contracted after mild COVID-19 were tracked by sequencing TCRalpha and TCRbeta repertoires over time. Two young, previously healthy adult volunteers, one female and one male, were included in the cohort. The research as a whole found: Only a couple of mild cases were covered by the study, and larger cohorts that include severe cases with pre-infection samples were considered necessary. From day 15 to 85, contracting clones showed balanced CD4/CD8 phenotypes, whereas a second wave of clones that expanded from day 15 to 37 leaned towards CD4+. Some responding clones were found in pre-infection memory, which suggests that pre-existing cross-reactive memory T cells took part in the SARS-CoV-2 response. Contracting CD4+ clones appeared mostly in the CM and EM memory subsets, whereas CD8+ clones were enriched in EMRA. Whether the second-wave clones peaking on day 37 were SARS-CoV-2 specific was not confirmed.

This clonotype was recorded a few times. This clone's antigen is unknown. The sample holds no much larger clone one base away, and base qualities are not on file. Including the terminal cysteine and phenylalanine, the CDR3 comprises 13 residues. The read is trimmed to its CDR3 DNA, 39 bases read in frame from base 1. Trimming removed 1 base from V and 6 bases from J, leaving 10 bases between the germline ends. Looking up the germline V gene (reference sequence) yields CDR1 GTSNPN and CDR2 SVGIG. The sequencer was an Illumina NovaSeq 6000. TCRalpha and TCRbeta cDNA libraries were built by 5'RACE with constant-segment primers, adding sample barcodes and unique molecular identifiers. Trizol reagent was used to extract RNA from every sample. Library amplification was performed in two PCR steps, and a second sample barcode and Illumina TruSeq adapters were introduced in the second step. The libraries were sequenced on an Illumina NovaSeq using 2 x 150 bp paired-end reads. The source study handled its data this way. Demultiplexing of reads and collapsing into UMI-guided consensus sequences were performed with migec v1.2.7. Using mixcr v2.1.11, UMI consensuses were aligned to TRA and TRB V and J templates and then assembled into clonotypes. Clonotypes were classified as expanded or contracted when called significant by both edgeR and NoisET, with noise models trained on biological replicates. For edgeR calls, a false discovery rate-adjusted p below 0.01 and a log2 fold-change threshold of 1 were applied. PCA with hierarchical clustering of max-normalized trajectories of the 1000 most abundant clonotypes was used as exploratory dynamics analysis. The CD4 or CD8 phenotype of responding clones was assigned using the separately sequenced CD4+ and CD8+ repertoires. TCRdb trimmed public reads at Q25 via fastp, called clones via MiXCR and kept in-frame beta chains. Rows with one shared CDR3 protein collapse into an entry with the most common genes and DNA. These V and J calls are TCRdb output, not the study's own analysis. The sample data list over 150,000 distinct CDR3 sequences, and 10% to 15% of these were observed just once. Approximately 3.4% of the sample comes from the top ten.

PBMCs were isolated by Ficoll-Paque density gradient centrifugation. The source material was PBMCs or a T cell subset sorted from them (not recorded which). Recombination joined TRBV30 with TRBJ1-5; no D gene can be assigned with confidence. The TCR originated in a man aged 18 to 29 who had mild COVID-19 (a few samples of this study predate the infection). The sample titles of this study are shuffled in the database, so cell type and time point are left out; the donor was told from shared clones. In nucleotides, the sequence is TGTGCCTGGAGTGCCCTTCGCGCTCAGCCCCAGCATTTT. This translates into CAWSALRAQPQHF.